Below, 8 T cell receptor beta chains from the same sample are listed, as sequenced in a study of blood T cell repertoires in COVID-19. Clones were read by immunoSEQ multiplex PCR, and TCRdb kept only the in-frame ones, dropping some. The sample holds approximately 140,000 clones, 85% to 90% seen once. Sequenced material: peripheral blood. Receptors originate from a woman aged 60 to 75 with acute or convalescent COVID-19.

The V and J genes are TRBV2 and TRBJ1-4, with 7 nucleotides matching TRBD1. The CDR3 totals 13 residues. Germline CDR1 and CDR2: SNHLY and FYNNEI. With 4 bases clipped from V and 7 bases from J, the junction kept 3 bases outside the gene matches. The CDR3 reads CASSVAGGEKLFF. CDR3 nucleotide sequence: TGTGCCAGCAGTGTGGCAGGGGGTGAAAAACTGTTTTTT.

This clone was seen more than once but under ten times. This chain links TRBV19 with TRBJ2-3, with 9 bases aligning to TRBD2. The CDR3 has 16 residues. Looked up from germline, CDR1 is LNHDA and CDR2 is SQIVND (reference sequence). V was clipped by 3 bases and J by 5 bases; unmatched bases: 9. In DNA form, the CDR3 reads TGTGCCAGTAGTATCCGGGCTAGCGGGGTTGGAGATACGCAGTATTTT. It translates to CASSIRASGVGDTQYF.

This chain connects TRBV5-4 to TRBJ2-7; 9 bases agree with TRBD1. Germline CDR1 reads SGHNT; CDR2 reads YYREEE (reference sequence). CDR3 length: 16 amino acids. V trimming: 3 bases; J trimming: 4 bases; junction bases outside the gene matches: 11. CDR3 in DNA: TGTGCCAGCAGCTCGTATGACCGGGACAGGGATTACGAGCAGTACTTC. This translates into CASSSYDRDRDYEQYF.

The rearrangement links TRBV28 to TRBJ1-5; 7 nucleotides line up with TRBD1. Germline-derived CDR1 and CDR2 are MDHEN and SYDVKM. This CDR3 is built from 16 residues. Trimming took 6 bases from V and 1 from J; bases not matched to a gene: 9. The CDR3 nucleotides read TGTGCCAGCAGCCCTGACAGGGCTCAGAGCAATCAGCCCCAGCATTTT. As protein: CASSPDRAQSNQPQHF.

The chain carries TRBV7-2 and TRBJ2-1; D perhaps matches TRBD2 (6 bases). Trimming took 5 bases from V and 8 from J, leaving 25 bases between them. In germline, CDR1 is SGHTA, CDR2 FQGNSA. The CDR3 runs to 17 residues. CDR3 DNA: TGTGCCAGCAGCCGCGGGCCGACTAGTCGCGGGTTCGATGAGCAGTTCTTC. It translates to CASSRGPTSRGFDEQFF.

The rearrangement joins TRBV2 to TRBJ2-6; D uncertain. Trimming shortened V by 3 bases and J by 2 bases, and 8 bases separated the two germline ends. Per germline, CDR1 SNHLY and CDR2 FYNNEI. The CDR3 runs 15 residues. The CDR3 here is CASSEWATGANVLTF. The CDR3 bases are TGTGCCAGCAGTGAGTGGGCAACTGGGGCCAACGTCCTGACTTTC.

This chain connects TRBV4-1 to TRBJ2-7, with TRBD1 matching 8 bases. The CDR3 contains 15 residues. Germline lookup yields CDR1 MGHRA and CDR2 YSYEKL. V was pared by 2 bases and J by 9 bases, with 12 bases of the junction left unmatched. Here the CDR3 DNA reads TGCGCCAGCAGCCAACCAGGGGGCGCCAATAGGGGGCAGTACTTC. Translating it yields CASSQPGGANRGQYF.

V and J are TRBV28 and TRBJ2-7; the match to TRBD1 covers 7 bases. The CDR3 is made up of 15 amino acids. Germline V gene data show CDR1 as MDHEN and CDR2 as SYDVKM. The V and J ends lost 4 bases and 7 bases, in that order; junction bases with no gene match: 13. CDR3 coding DNA: TGTGCCAGCAGTTCCCCCGGGGACAGCCTGGAGGAGCAGTACTTC. Its protein is CASSSPGDSLEEQYF.